The rows below give T cell receptor beta chains drawn from one sample of a study of radiotherapy plus CTLA-4 blockade in lung cancer. Assay: immunoSEQ multiplex PCR; the TCRdb copy retains only in-frame clones and omits some. Here the sample spans over 60,000 clones, roughly 87% being singletons. Sequenced material: peripheral blood, taken from a patient treated with radiotherapy plus ipilimumab. Receptors were obtained from a human donor with non-small cell lung cancer that progressed on radiotherapy plus ipilimumab. Each CDR3 is given with its conserved first and last residue. The D gene is left open where the match is weak. Clone size is stated in some rows and not others, as once, few, many or a class when expanded.

d_gene: NA
j_gene: TRBJ2-7
abundance: NA
v_gene: TRBV12-5
CDR3aa: CASGPEGRGTYEQYF
CDR3nt: TGTGCTAGTGGTCCCGAGGGAAGGGGCACCTACGAGCAGTACTTC

d_gene: TRBD2
j_gene: TRBJ2-2
abundance: NA
v_gene: TRBV7-3
CDR3aa: CASSSKGGAGGNTGELFF
CDR3nt: TGTGCCAGCAGCTCCAAGGGTGGAGCGGGAGGGAACACCGGGGAGCTGTTTTTT

d_gene: TRBD1
j_gene: TRBJ1-5
abundance: NA
v_gene: TRBV28
CDR3aa: CASSTSGTGRSNQPQHF
CDR3nt: TGTGCCAGCAGCACCTCCGGGACAGGGAGGAGCAATCAGCCCCAGCATTTT

d_gene: NA
j_gene: TRBJ1-5
abundance: few
v_gene: TRBV6-5
CDR3aa: CASSFPNRDGQPQHF
CDR3nt: TGTGCCAGCAGTTTTCCAAACAGGGATGGACAGCCCCAGCATTTT

d_gene: NA
j_gene: TRBJ2-3
abundance: NA
v_gene: TRBV5-1
CDR3aa: CASSFEPQDTQYF
CDR3nt: TGCGCCAGCAGCTTCGAACCTCAAGATACGCAGTATTTT

d_gene: TRBD2
j_gene: TRBJ2-1
abundance: NA
v_gene: TRBV7-9
CDR3aa: CASSSVGGRRGSYNEQFF
CDR3nt: TGTGCCAGCAGCTCAGTAGGCGGGAGGAGGGGCTCCTACAATGAGCAGTTCTTC

d_gene: TRBD1
j_gene: TRBJ2-4
abundance: NA
v_gene: TRBV27
CDR3aa: CASSSGQGENIQYF
CDR3nt: TGTGCCAGCAGTTCGGGACAGGGGGAAAACATTCAGTACTTC

d_gene: NA
j_gene: TRBJ1-1
abundance: once
v_gene: TRBV27
CDR3aa: CASSLAGTMNTEAFF
CDR3nt: TGTGCCAGCAGTTTGGCAGGAACAATGAACACTGAAGCTTTCTTT

d_gene: NA
j_gene: TRBJ1-5
abundance: NA
v_gene: TRBV28
CDR3aa: CASSGGYQPQHF
CDR3nt: TGTGCCAGCAGTGGGGGGTATCAGCCCCAGCATTTT

d_gene: NA
j_gene: TRBJ1-6
abundance: NA
v_gene: TRBV7-3
CDR3aa: CASSSNRDANSPLHF
CDR3nt: TGTGCCAGCAGCTCGAACCGGGACGCTAATTCACCCCTCCACTTT

d_gene: NA
j_gene: TRBJ2-3
abundance: NA
v_gene: TRBV7-9
CDR3aa: CASSFQGADTQYF
CDR3nt: TGTGCCAGCAGCTTCCAGGGTGCAGATACGCAGTATTTT

d_gene: TRBD2
j_gene: TRBJ2-2
abundance: NA
v_gene: TRBV7-3
CDR3aa: CASSLTGLAGDTGELFF
CDR3nt: TGTGCCAGCAGCTTAACGGGACTAGCGGGAGACACCGGGGAGCTGTTTTTT

d_gene: TRBD1
j_gene: TRBJ1-5
abundance: NA
v_gene: TRBV2
CDR3aa: CASKGGTGGNQPQHF
CDR3nt: TGTGCCAGCAAGGGAGGGACAGGGGGCAATCAGCCCCAGCATTTT

d_gene: TRBD1
j_gene: TRBJ1-1
abundance: few
v_gene: TRBV30
CDR3aa: CAYRTGYTEAFF
CDR3nt: TGTGCCTACCGGACAGGGTACACTGAAGCTTTCTTT

d_gene: TRBD2
j_gene: TRBJ2-1
abundance: NA
v_gene: TRBV5-1
CDR3aa: CASSLASSGRDNEQFF
CDR3nt: TGCGCCAGCAGCTTGGCGTCTAGCGGGAGGGACAATGAGCAGTTCTTC

d_gene: NA
j_gene: TRBJ2-7
abundance: NA
v_gene: TRBV14
CDR3aa: CASSHGGRYEQYF
CDR3nt: TGTGCCAGCAGCCACGGGGGAAGGTACGAGCAGTACTTC

d_gene: TRBD1
j_gene: TRBJ1-6
abundance: NA
v_gene: TRBV5-5
CDR3aa: CASSPQDRVGSPLHF
CDR3nt: TGTGCCAGCAGCCCCCAGGACAGGGTAGGTTCACCCCTCCACTTT

d_gene: NA
j_gene: TRBJ2-2
abundance: few
v_gene: TRBV5-1
CDR3aa: CASSPGSGEITGELFF
CDR3nt: TGCGCCAGCAGCCCGGGGTCGGGAGAGATCACCGGGGAGCTGTTTTTT

d_gene: NA
j_gene: TRBJ2-2
abundance: NA
v_gene: TRBV5-8
CDR3aa: CASSLIQGLVFF
CDR3nt: TGTGCCAGCAGCCTAATTCAGGGGTTGGTGTTTTTT

d_gene: TRBD1
j_gene: TRBJ2-3
abundance: NA
v_gene: TRBV6-1
CDR3aa: CASRDRGRWTDTQYF
CDR3nt: TGTGCCAGCAGGGACAGGGGGCGATGGACAGATACGCAGTATTTT

d_gene: TRBD2
j_gene: TRBJ2-3
abundance: NA
v_gene: TRBV5-1
CDR3aa: CASSWGETSASTDTQYF
CDR3nt: TGCGCCAGCAGCTGGGGGGAGACTAGCGCTAGCACAGATACGCAGTATTTT

d_gene: TRBD1
j_gene: TRBJ2-3
abundance: NA
v_gene: TRBV7-2
CDR3aa: CASSLGQGHTDTQYF
CDR3nt: TGTGCCAGCAGCTTAGGACAGGGGCACACAGATACGCAGTATTTT

d_gene: NA
j_gene: TRBJ2-4
abundance: few
v_gene: TRBV2
CDR3aa: CASRDSLNIQYF
CDR3nt: TGTGCCAGCAGGGATAGTTTAAACATTCAGTACTTC

d_gene: NA
j_gene: TRBJ1-1
abundance: NA
v_gene: TRBV27
CDR3aa: CASRGHSTEAFF
CDR3nt: TGTGCCAGCCGAGGACACTCCACTGAAGCTTTCTTT

d_gene: NA
j_gene: TRBJ1-5
abundance: NA
v_gene: TRBV6-1
CDR3aa: CASRGEHSNQPQHF
CDR3nt: TGTGCCAGCAGAGGGGAACATAGCAATCAGCCCCAGCATTTT

d_gene: NA
j_gene: TRBJ2-7
abundance: NA
v_gene: TRBV7-9
CDR3aa: CASSEAGQRFYEQYF
CDR3nt: TGTGCCAGCAGCGAAGCGGGACAAAGATTCTACGAGCAGTACTTC

d_gene: TRBD2
j_gene: TRBJ2-1
abundance: NA
v_gene: TRBV11-3
CDR3aa: CASSPRGSGSYEQFF
CDR3nt: TGTGCCAGCAGCCCTCGTGGTAGCGGGAGCTATGAGCAGTTCTTC

d_gene: NA
j_gene: TRBJ2-2
abundance: NA
v_gene: TRBV5-5
CDR3aa: CASSNGSTGELFF
CDR3nt: TGTGCCAGCAGCAACGGAAGTACCGGGGAGCTGTTTTTT

d_gene: NA
j_gene: TRBJ2-3
abundance: NA
v_gene: TRBV5-8
CDR3aa: CASSFRSLTTDTQYF
CDR3nt: TGTGCCAGCAGCTTTCGTTCTTTAACGACAGATACGCAGTATTTT

d_gene: TRBD1
j_gene: TRBJ1-5
abundance: once
v_gene: TRBV7-2
CDR3aa: CASTVDRVDQPQHF
CDR3nt: TGTGCCAGCACCGTTGACAGGGTGGATCAGCCCCAGCATTTT

d_gene: NA
j_gene: TRBJ1-1
abundance: NA
v_gene: TRBV28
CDR3aa: CASGAREAFF
CDR3nt: TGTGCCAGCGGAGCCCGAGAAGCTTTCTTT

d_gene: NA
j_gene: TRBJ1-5
abundance: NA
v_gene: TRBV2
CDR3aa: CASKGLRVGNQPQHF
CDR3nt: TGTGCCAGCAAGGGGTTGAGGGTGGGGAATCAGCCCCAGCATTTT

d_gene: TRBD1
j_gene: TRBJ2-7
abundance: NA
v_gene: TRBV5-6
CDR3aa: CASSPKKGRGFNEQYF
CDR3nt: TGTGCCAGCAGCCCCAAGAAGGGCAGGGGGTTCAACGAGCAGTACTTC

d_gene: TRBD1
j_gene: TRBJ2-5
abundance: once
v_gene: TRBV7-9
CDR3aa: CASSSPDRAKTQYF
CDR3nt: TGTGCCAGCAGCTCCCCCGACAGGGCCAAGACCCAGTACTTC

d_gene: NA
j_gene: TRBJ1-4
abundance: once
v_gene: TRBV9
CDR3aa: CASSVGVANEKLFF
CDR3nt: TGTGCCAGCAGCGTAGGCGTTGCTAATGAAAAACTGTTTTTT

d_gene: TRBD2
j_gene: TRBJ2-1
abundance: NA
v_gene: TRBV7-6
CDR3aa: CASSPQGLAGVYNEQFF
CDR3nt: TGTGCCAGCAGCCCCCAGGGACTAGCGGGAGTCTACAATGAGCAGTTCTTC

d_gene: TRBD1
j_gene: TRBJ1-4
abundance: NA
v_gene: TRBV15
CDR3aa: CATSRDQGAVNEKLFF
CDR3nt: TGTGCCACCAGCAGAGACCAGGGGGCGGTCAATGAAAAACTGTTTTTT

d_gene: TRBD1
j_gene: TRBJ2-3
abundance: NA
v_gene: TRBV7-2
CDR3aa: CASSRDRASTDTQYF
CDR3nt: TGTGCCAGCAGCAGAGACAGGGCGAGCACAGATACGCAGTATTTT

d_gene: NA
j_gene: TRBJ1-2
abundance: once
v_gene: TRBV2
CDR3aa: CASSERGPNYGYTF
CDR3nt: TGTGCCAGCAGTGAGAGGGGACCCAACTATGGCTACACCTTC

d_gene: TRBD1
j_gene: TRBJ2-7
abundance: NA
v_gene: TRBV19
CDR3aa: CASSPNRGDYEQYF
CDR3nt: TGTGCCAGTAGTCCGAACAGGGGGGACTACGAGCAGTACTTC

d_gene: NA
j_gene: TRBJ2-7
abundance: NA
v_gene: TRBV21-1
CDR3aa: CASSSRARGGRDEQYF
CDR3nt: TGTGCCAGCAGCAGCCGGGCCCGCGGAGGGCGTGACGAGCAGTACTTC

d_gene: NA
j_gene: TRBJ2-7
abundance: NA
v_gene: TRBV12-2
CDR3aa: CASRPHGLAGGNYEQYF
CDR3nt: TGTGCAAGTCGCCCGCACGGACTAGCGGGAGGCAACTACGAGCAGTACTTC

d_gene: NA
j_gene: TRBJ2-3
abundance: NA
v_gene: TRBV5-1
CDR3aa: CASRSQRKDTDTQYF
CDR3nt: TGCGCCAGCAGATCCCAAAGGAAGGACACAGATACGCAGTATTTT

d_gene: NA
j_gene: TRBJ1-4
abundance: once
v_gene: TRBV5-4
CDR3aa: CASSVTGRPIEKLFF
CDR3nt: TGTGCCAGCAGCGTGACAGGCCGCCCTATTGAAAAACTGTTTTTT

d_gene: TRBD2
j_gene: TRBJ2-2
abundance: NA
v_gene: TRBV19
CDR3aa: CASIRSGSDTGELFF
CDR3nt: TGTGCCAGTATCCGTAGCGGGAGTGACACCGGGGAGCTGTTTTTT

d_gene: TRBD1
j_gene: TRBJ1-2
abundance: NA
v_gene: TRBV27
CDR3aa: CASSLGQGGYGYTF
CDR3nt: TGTGCCAGCAGTCTCGGACAGGGTGGCTATGGCTACACCTTC